These 2 T cell receptor beta chains came from one sample sequenced in a study of Tregs in tolerant kidney transplant recipients. Some clones are missing from TCRdb's copy, which holds only in-frame ones; the method was immunoSEQ multiplex PCR. The data show some 74,000 clones, 85% to 95% seen once. The source material was Tregs from blood, sampled before the transplant. All receptors come from a human donor who received a combined kidney and bone marrow transplant.

The CDR3 DNA reads as TGTGCCAGCAGATACAGGGGTTACGAGCAGTACTTC. This sequence encodes CASRYRGYEQYF. This rearrangement joins TRBV27 to TRBJ2-7; 7 bases agree with TRBD1. This CDR3 has 12 amino acids. Per the germline V gene, CDR1 is MNHEY and CDR2 is SMNVEV (reference sequence). V was pared by 6 bases and J by 4 bases, with 3 bases of the junction left unmatched.

The CDR3: CASRREGNRGSGELFF. DNA of the CDR3: TGTGCCAGTAGGAGAGAGGGGAACAGGGGGTCCGGGGAGCTGTTTTTT. V is TRBV19 and J is TRBJ2-2; TRBD1 matches at 8 bases. The germline V gene encodes CDR1 LNHDA and CDR2 SQIVND (reference sequence). Germline trimming cut 6 bases from V and 6 bases from J; bases unmatched to any gene: 12. The CDR3 has 16 residues. The whole variable domain, remainder taken from reference TRBV19 and TRBJ2-2, is DGGITQSPKYLFRKEGQNVTLSCEQNLNHDAMYWYRQDPGQGLRLIYYSQIVNDFQKGDIAEGYSVSREKKESFPLTVTSAQKNPTAFYLCASRREGNRGSGELFFGEGSRLTVL.